This is a list of T cell receptor beta chains from one sample in a study of T cell responses to AZD1222 COVID-19 vaccine. Generated by immunoSEQ multiplex PCR, the TCRdb table keeps only in-frame clones and is missing some. Of tens of thousands of clones listed, approximately 80% were seen once; the top ten hold less than 25%. Sample: peripheral blood, taken on day 0 of AZD1222 vaccination. These receptors were obtained from an adult in good health. The conserved cysteine and the conserved F or W are not part of the CDR3 here. Fields, in order: V gene, CDR3 length, CDR3 protein.

>TRBV6-1|13
ASSEARALFNEQF
>TRBV5-1|12
ASSRTQGNTEAF
>TRBV5-1|14
ASSSAQRESDIEQF
>TRBV30|12
AWSGARTAEKLF
>TRBV10-3|11
AIKGAEGDEQF
>TRBV4-1|14
ASSQVGKSGANVLT
>TRBV3-1/TRBV3-2|11
ASSQHRQSEAF
>TRBV9|13
ASSVGGATNEKLF
>TRBV18|12
ASSSGLLNTEAF
>TRBV7-8|13
ASSPRGRINEKLF
>TRBV11-2|11
ASSLGEREKLF
>TRBV27|12
ASRNPGTNQPQH
>TRBV10-3|11
AISESANYGYT
>TRBV12-3/TRBV12-4|10
ASSFRYQPQH
>TRBV3-1/TRBV3-2|13
ASSQDLAGNQPQH
>TRBV5-4|13
ASSLGPSSGNTIY
>TRBV11-2|15
ASSSPRGGSYTGELF
>TRBV13|13
ASSLNRRLNSPLH
>TRBV19|15
ASSFDKLGRAYNEQF
>TRBV5-1|12
ASSLARGSHEQY
>TRBV3-1/TRBV3-2|11
ASRAGTGQPQH
>TRBV11-2|13
ASSLDGDGATEAF
>TRBV19|10
ASSQPQTPLH
>TRBV7-2|10
ASTRTSGEQF
>TRBV10-1|11
ASSESDGAKQF
>TRBV27|11
ASSLGRGYGYT
>TRBV2|11
ASKGPNTGELF